Reported below is one T cell receptor (beta chain). No antigen is known for it. Per-nucleotide qualities are absent, and no much larger clonotype sits a single base away. The data stem from a study of blood T cell repertoires in COVID-19 (dated by TCRdb to between 2020 and 2021). Background on the whole study: Collaborator samples came from the United States, Italy and Spain and covered acute and convalescent phases of COVID-19. The prospective study material was composed of cDNA or gDNA derived from T cells, B-cell-depleted T cells, or PBMCs. The dataset comprised deeply sampled blood TCRbeta repertoires from subjects exposed to, actively infected with, or recovered from COVID-19. The repertoires were released in a freely available public database meant as a resource for research on the immune response to SARS-CoV-2. Samples came from the ongoing ImmuneRACE study (first 160 participants) plus 1,254 subjects from 6 global collaborators. A de-identified subject ID, COVID-19 status, age in years and sex were almost always included in the sample metadata. HLA class I and class II types, where available, came from metadata supplied by the sample provider rather than from assay-based typing. What the research found in general, with its limitations: How much clinical and demographic metadata was included differed by source and by participant, and the metadata was provided uncurated.

The CDR3 spans 15 residues, from the cysteine through the phenylalanine. Just the 45-base CDR3 DNA is kept, in frame starting at base 1. V was cut back by 4 bases and J by 0 bases, leaving a gap of 13 bases between them. Sequences SGHRS (CDR1) and YFSETQ (CDR2) are obtained from the germline V gene. TCRbeta CDR3 regions were amplified from genomic DNA by means of the immunoSEQ Assay, a bias-controlled multiplex PCR. The study's processing was this. The number of nucleated cells in each sample was estimated by amplification of reference gene primers within the assay. To quantify the absolute abundance of each unique TCRbeta CDR3 rearrangement, sequence reads were collapsed and filtered. For each sample, productive Simpson clonality was calculated as the square root of Simpson's diversity index over productive rearrangements. TCRdb took over this immuneACCESS table, retaining in-frame rearrangements with V and J assigned. Such tables are incomplete; in checked studies, under half of the missing clones stem from an unresolved V gene, and the remainder is unexplained. V and J calls and clone size are as listed in that table; D and trimming were resolved from the DNA. The sample table contains about 160,000 clones; only one count was recorded for approximately 84% of them. The ten largest clones capture less than 2.5% of the sample.

The collaborating institutions used their own protocols to collect whole blood in K2EDTA tubes. For TCRbeta analysis, collaborators shipped samples as frozen whole blood, isolated PBMCs, or DNA extracted from either of those sample types. This TCR was recovered from a man between 65 and 80 years old with acute or convalescent COVID-19. The chain joins TRBV5-1 to TRBJ1-2, with TRBD1 as a weak D call on 6 bases. The sequenced sample was peripheral blood. The CDR3 region has the sequence CASSLPGASNYGYTF. The nucleotide sequence reads as follows: TGCGCCAGCAGCCTCCCAGGGGCTTCTAACTATGGCTACACCTTC.